This TCR beta chain was identified during a study of T cell responses to AZD1222 COVID-19 vaccine. Study-wide context: Both about-4-week and about-12-week second-dose recipients were combined. The study, taken as a whole, reports: Vaccine-related CD4 TCRs covered spike, predominating at 160-218 and 743-854.

The CDR3 has 16 residues. Germline CDR1 is LGHNA and CDR2 is YSLEER. V was pared by 4 bases and J by 3 bases, with 8 bases of the junction left unmatched. Only in-frame clones appear in the TCRdb table, and some are missing; sequencing was by immunoSEQ multiplex PCR. The sample shows about 150,000 clones, 75% to 90% of them seen only once. About this clone: Its matching antigen is unknown.

The chain joins TRBV4-3 to TRBJ2-7; TRBD2 agrees at 11 bases. This sample comprised peripheral blood, obtained on day 0 of AZD1222 vaccination. The receptor was isolated from an adult in good health. The CDR3 protein is CASSLQLAGDLYEQYF. The CDR3 region has the DNA TGCGCCAGCAGCCTCCAACTAGCGGGGGACCTCTACGAGCAGTACTTC.